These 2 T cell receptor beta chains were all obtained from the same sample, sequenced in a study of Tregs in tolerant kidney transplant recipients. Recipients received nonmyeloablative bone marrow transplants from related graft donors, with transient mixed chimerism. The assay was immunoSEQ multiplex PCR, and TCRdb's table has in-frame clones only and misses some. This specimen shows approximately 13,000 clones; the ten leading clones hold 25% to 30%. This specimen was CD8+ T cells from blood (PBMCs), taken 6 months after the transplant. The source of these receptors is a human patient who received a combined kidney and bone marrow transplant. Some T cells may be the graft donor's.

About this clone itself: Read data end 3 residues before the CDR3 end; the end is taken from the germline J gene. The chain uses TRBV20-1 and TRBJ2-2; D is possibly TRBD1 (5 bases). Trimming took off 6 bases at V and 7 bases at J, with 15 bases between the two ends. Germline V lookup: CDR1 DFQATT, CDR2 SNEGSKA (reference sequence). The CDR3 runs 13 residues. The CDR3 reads CSADVTTGGELFF. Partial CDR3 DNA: TGCAGTGCCGACGTAACTACAGGCGGGGAG.

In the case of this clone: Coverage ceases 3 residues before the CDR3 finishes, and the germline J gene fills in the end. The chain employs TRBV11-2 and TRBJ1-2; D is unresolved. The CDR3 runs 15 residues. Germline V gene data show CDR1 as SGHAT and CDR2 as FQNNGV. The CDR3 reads CASSNGWSSLIDYTF. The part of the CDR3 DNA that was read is TGTGCCAGCAGCAACGGGTGGAGTTCTCTTATCGAC. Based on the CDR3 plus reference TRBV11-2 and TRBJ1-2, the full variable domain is EAGVAQSPRYKIIEKRQSVAFWCNPISGHATLYWYQQILGQGPKLLIQFQNNGVVDDSQLPKDRFSAERLKGVDSTLKIQPAKLEDSAVYLCASSNGWSSLIDYTFGSGTRLTVV.